This record covers a single TCR beta chain. This sample is drawn from a study of T cells after yellow fever vaccination. Study-wide results and limits: Contamination of FACS-sorted repertoires by abundant clonotypes from the bulk population could occur.

V shed 7 bases and J shed 4 bases, with 16 bases lying between them. The CDR3 has 14 amino acids. Germline V gene sequence: CDR1 MNHEY, CDR2 SMNVEV (reference sequence). As TCR cDNA was made by 5'RACE template switching, a universal primer site and UMIs were added. MiXCR was run by TCRdb on the 5' RACE reads, yielding one entry per CDR3 protein. This sample has roughly 94,000 distinct CDR3 sequences; 8% to 10% occur once, and the top ten carry 16%. This TCR was sampled from a man aged 18-30 years who received the YFV17D yellow fever vaccine. The specimen comprised CD8+ T cells not binding an NS4B(214-222) dextramer, sorted from PBMCs, sampled approximately 15 days after the first yellow fever vaccination. The chain links TRBV27 to TRBJ1-2, with D maybe TRBD1 (6 bases). This chain's CDR3 is CASTDRQDGYGYTF. CDR3 DNA sequence: TGTGCCAGCACCGACAGACAGGATGGCTATGGCTACACCTTC.